This T cell receptor (beta chain) was found in a study of blood T cell repertoires in COVID-19. Across the study: Sites across the United States, Italy and Spain contributed samples from acute and convalescent COVID-19. From T cells, B-cell-depleted T cells, or PBMCs came the material, which was cDNA or gDNA.

This CDR3 contains 14 residues. Per the germline V gene, CDR1 is LGHDT and CDR2 is YNNKEL (reference sequence). Losses at the gene ends were 2 bases for V and 6 bases for J; bases not matched to a gene: 3. In the original processing: Estimation of nucleated cell counts was performed using reference gene primer amplification. TCRdb keeps only in-frame clones here, not all; method: immunoSEQ multiplex PCR. V, J and clone size are taken as reported in that table, and D and trimming were inferred from the DNA itself. This table has approximately 94,000 clones, 70% to 90% appearing once. The sample taken for sequencing was peripheral blood. This TCR derives from a human donor in a cohort sampled during active COVID-19. This chain joins TRBV3-1 (or the pseudogene TRBV3-2) and TRBJ1-1, with 10 nucleotides matching TRBD1. The CDR3 sequence is CASSQRDRGSEAFF. The CDR3 region has the DNA TGTGCCAGCAGCCAAAGGGACAGGGGTTCTGAAGCTTTCTTT.